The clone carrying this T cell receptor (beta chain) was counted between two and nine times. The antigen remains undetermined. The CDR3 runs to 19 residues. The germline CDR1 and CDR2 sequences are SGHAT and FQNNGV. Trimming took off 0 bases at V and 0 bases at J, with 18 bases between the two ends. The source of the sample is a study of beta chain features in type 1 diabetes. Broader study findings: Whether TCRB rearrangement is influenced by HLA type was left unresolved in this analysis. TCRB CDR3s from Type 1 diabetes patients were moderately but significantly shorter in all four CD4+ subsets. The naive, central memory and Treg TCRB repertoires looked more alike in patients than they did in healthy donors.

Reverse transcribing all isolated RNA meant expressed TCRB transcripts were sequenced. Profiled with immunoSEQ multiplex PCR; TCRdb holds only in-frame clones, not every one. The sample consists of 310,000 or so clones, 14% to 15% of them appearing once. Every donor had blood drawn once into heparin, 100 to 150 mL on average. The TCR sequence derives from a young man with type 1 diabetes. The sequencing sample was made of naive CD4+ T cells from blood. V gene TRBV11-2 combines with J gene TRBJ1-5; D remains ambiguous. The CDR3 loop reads CASSLDSLVPLYSNQPQHF. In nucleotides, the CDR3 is TGTGCCAGCAGCTTAGATTCCTTGGTTCCCCTCTATAGCAATCAGCCCCAGCATTTT.